Listed here are 26 T cell receptor beta chains from one sample, sequenced in a study of circulating CD8 cells and anti-PD-1 response in melanoma. Using roughly 16 ng of total RNA, TCR libraries were made with the QIAseq Immune Repertoire TCR panel. TCRdb re-derived calls from the reads in MiXCR, one entry per CDR3 protein. The table lists about 2,000 distinct CDR3 sequences, 7% to 8.5% of them singletons, with 8.1% in the top ten. From live CD3+CD8+TCRalphabeta+ cells, four PD-1 and/or TIGIT subsets were sorted. Specimen: CD8+ T cells from PBMCs, collected at baseline or after one month of anti-PD-1 therapy (not recorded which). Receptor source: a human donor with melanoma.

By share of the sample, this clonotype is large. The rearrangement joins TRBV28 to TRBJ1-5; 8 bases are a match to TRBD1. Unmatched junction bases numbered 6, after V lost 6 bases and J lost 2 bases. Germline V gene lookup returns CDR1 MDHEN and CDR2 SYDVKM. The CDR3 contains 15 residues. The CDR3 region has the DNA TGTGCCAGCAGCATACTACAGGGGGGCAATCAGCCCCAGCATTTT. Translated, it gives CASSILQGGNQPQHF.

By its share, this clonotype is medium-sized (0.01 to 0.1%). V usage is TRBV19 and J usage is TRBJ2-2; D remains unclear. This CDR3 region has 15 residues. Germline CDR1 and CDR2: LNHDA and SQIVND (reference sequence). V dropped 2 bases and J dropped 5 bases, with 12 bases sitting between them. The CDR3 sequence: CASSITVVETGELFF. Written as DNA, the CDR3 is TGTGCCAGTAGTATAACGGTCGTGGAAACCGGGGAGCTGTTTTTT.

This clonotype occurred a few times. The chain couples TRBV30 to TRBJ1-5; D possibly corresponds to TRBD1 (6 bases). Trimming took off 1 base at V and 7 bases at J, with 14 bases between the two ends. Looked up from germline, CDR1 is GTSNPN and CDR2 is SVGIG (reference sequence). CDR3 size: 14 residues. The CDR3 nucleotides read TGTGCCTGGAGTGAGGGGGGGCTGGGACAGCCCCAGCATTTT. It translates to CAWSEGGLGQPQHF.

This clonotype is medium-sized by share. The CDR3 reads CASSPEGGAKNTEAFF. The CDR3 nucleotides read TGTGCCAGCAGTCCCGAGGGGGGGGCTAAAAACACTGAAGCTTTCTTT. The J gene is TRBJ1-1, the V gene TRBV27; possible D gene TRBD1, 6 bases. The CDR3 has 16 amino acids. Per germline, CDR1 MNHEY and CDR2 SMNVEV (reference sequence). The V gene lost 5 bases and the J gene lost 2 bases, with 18 bases spanning the gap.

By share, this clonotype counts as medium-sized. V is TRBV2 and J is TRBJ1-1; perhaps TRBD1 as D (5 bases). Germline V gene data show CDR1 as SNHLY and CDR2 as FYNNEI. V was trimmed by 8 bases and J by 10 bases, leaving 14 bases between them. CDR3 length: 11 residues. In DNA, the CDR3 is TGTGCCAGCGGAGTCGGGACGGGAGCTTTCTTT. Protein product: CASGVGTGAFF.

This clonotype is medium-sized by share. The rearrangement links TRBV27 to TRBJ1-1, with D perhaps TRBD1 (6 bases). CDR1 is MNHEY, CDR2 SMNVEV, per germline (reference sequence). The CDR3 length is 16 residues. Trimming took 5 bases from V and 4 from J, leaving 20 bases between them. The CDR3 reads CASSLEGDDLGTEAFF. CDR3 sequence (DNA): TGTGCCAGCAGTCTAGAGGGGGACGACCTTGGCACTGAAGCTTTCTTT.

This clonotype is categorized as medium-sized. This rearrangement joins TRBV7-3 to TRBJ2-3; 7 bases are a match to TRBD1. Unmatched junction bases numbered 9, after V lost 5 bases and J lost 1 base. The CDR3 length is 16 residues. CDR1 is SGHTA and CDR2 is FQGTGA in the germline V gene. The CDR3 region has the DNA TGTGCCAGCAGCCGGGACAGCTCAGGGGGCACAGATACGCAGTATTTT. It encodes CASSRDSSGGTDTQYF.

This clonotype is medium-sized in the sample. The chain combines TRBV13 with TRBJ2-2; 7 bases agree with TRBD2. The germline CDR1 and CDR2 sequences are PRHDT and FYEKMQ (reference sequence). V dropped 2 bases and J dropped 8; count of bases not matched to a gene: 8. This CDR3 spans 15 amino acids. CDR3 nucleotides: TGTGCCAGCAGCTTAACCGGGACTAAGGCGGGGGAGCTGTTTTTT. Translated: CASSLTGTKAGELFF.

This clonotype is classed as medium-sized. The chain joins TRBV25-1 to TRBJ2-1; 7 bases are a match to TRBD1. The CDR3 has 14 amino acids. Germline CDR1 and CDR2: MGHDK and SYGVNS. The V and J ends lost 5 bases and 4 bases, in that order; junction bases with no gene match: 5. This chain's CDR3 is CASSLTGWYNEQFF. Written as DNA, the CDR3 is TGTGCCAGCAGTCTGACAGGGTGGTACAATGAGCAGTTCTTC.

This clonotype was seen more than once but under ten times. This chain joins TRBV30 and TRBJ2-1; D is undetermined. The CDR3 extends over 11 amino acids. Germline lookup yields CDR1 GTSNPN and CDR2 SVGIG (reference sequence). V gave up 3 bases and J gave up 10 bases, with 10 bases separating them. CDR3 nucleotide sequence: TGTGCCTGGAGATTGTCAGGAGAGCAGTTCTTC. This translates into CAWRLSGEQFF.

This clonotype was seen only a few times. The chain joins TRBV9 to TRBJ2-1; 7 nucleotides line up with TRBD2. Germline lookup yields CDR1 SGDLS and CDR2 YYNGEE. CDR3 length: 16 residues. J lost 7 bases, V lost 0 bases, and 10 bases had no gene match. CDR3 bases: TGTGCCAGCAGCGTAGACCCAGCGGGAATTGATAATGAGCAGTTCTTC. It encodes CASSVDPAGIDNEQFF. The complete variable domain, with remaining parts taken from reference TRBV9 and TRBJ2-1, reads DSGVTQTPKHLITATGQRVTLRCSPRSGDLSVYWYQQSLDQGLQFLIQYYNGEERAKGNILERFSAQQFPDLHSELNLSSLELGDSALYFCASSVDPAGIDNEQFFGPGTRLTVL.

This clonotype is termed medium-sized. The rearrangement links TRBV6-2 or TRBV6-3 to TRBJ2-7, with 14 bases fitting TRBD2. The CDR3 extends over 18 amino acids. V shed 0 bases, J shed 3 bases, and the junction held 7 bases outside the gene matches. The germline V gene has CDR1 MNHEY and CDR2 SVGEGT. In DNA form, the CDR3 reads TGTGCCAGCAGTTACTCGTTGACCGGGACTAGCGGGAGCTACGAGCAGTACTTC. It codes for CASSYSLTGTSGSYEQYF.

This clonotype is medium-sized by share. J is TRBJ2-5 and V is TRBV28; 8 bases align to TRBD1. CDR3 length: 15 amino acids. CDR1 is MDHEN and CDR2 is SYDVKM in the germline V gene. With 3 bases clipped from V and 4 bases from J, the junction kept 7 bases outside the gene matches. CDR3 nucleotide sequence: TGTGCCAGCAGTTTTCAGGGGGCGCAGAGAGAGACCCAGTACTTC. It is translated as CASSFQGAQRETQYF.

This clonotype is medium-sized (0.01 to 0.1%) in the sample. The chain has TRBV27 and TRBJ1-1; D uncertain. The germline CDR1 and CDR2 sequences are MNHEY and SMNVEV (reference sequence). The ends were cut back, 6 bases at V and 1 base at J, with 12 bases in the middle. This CDR3 contains 14 residues. This CDR3 reads CASRLTVPNTEAFF. CDR3 DNA sequence: TGTGCCAGCAGATTGACGGTCCCGAACACTGAAGCTTTCTTT.

Turning to this clonotype: A much larger clone sits a single nucleotide away, making a read error possible. The chain carries TRBV4-1 and TRBJ1-2, with D hard to call. The germline gives CDR1 MGHRA, CDR2 YSYEKL. The V end was cut by 2 bases, the J end by 6 bases, with 13 bases between. The CDR3 consists of 14 residues. CDR3 DNA: TGCGCCAGCAGCCAATGGTTCGGAGGCCATGGCTACACCTTC. Its translation is CASSQWFGGHGYTF.

This clonotype was seen a few times. A single base separates this from a much larger clone, so it may be a read error. This rearrangement joins TRBV6-2 or TRBV6-3 to TRBJ2-1, with 8 nucleotides matching TRBD2. The germline V gene has CDR1 MNHEY and CDR2 SVGEGT. The CDR3 length is 19 residues. This CDR3 is CAGSYAGGLGGASYNEQFF. In DNA, the CDR3 is TGTGCCGGCAGTTACGCCGGGGGACTAGGTGGGGCCTCCTACAATGAGCAGTTCTTC.

By share of the sample, this clonotype is medium-sized. The V gene is TRBV9, the J gene TRBJ1-2, with D possibly matching TRBD1 (5 bases). The CDR3 contains 16 residues. Germline V gives CDR1 SGDLS, CDR2 YYNGEE. V was shortened by 0 bases and J by 6 bases, with 18 bases between the two germline ends. The CDR3 is CASSVAPGGGTNGYTF. CDR3 nucleotide sequence: TGTGCCAGCAGCGTAGCCCCCGGTGGGGGTACTAATGGCTACACCTTC. The full variable domain, in which reference TRBV9 and TRBJ1-2 provide the parts outside the CDR3, is DSGVTQTPKHLITATGQRVTLRCSPRSGDLSVYWYQQSLDQGLQFLIQYYNGEERAKGNILERFSAQQFPDLHSELNLSSLELGDSALYFCASSVAPGGGTNGYTFGSGTRLTVV.

By sample fraction, this clonotype is medium-sized. This chain links TRBV28 with TRBJ2-7; 9 bases are a match to TRBD1. Germline V gene data show CDR1 as MDHEN and CDR2 as SYDVKM. V gave up 2 bases and J gave up 6 bases; unmatched junction bases: 5. The CDR3 loop spans 14 amino acids. This CDR3 reads CASSLTGQGIEQYF. CDR3 nucleotides: TGTGCCAGCAGTTTAACGGGACAGGGCATCGAGCAGTACTTC. Drawing the rest from reference TRBV28 and TRBJ2-7, the complete variable domain is DVKVTQSSRYLVKRTGEKVFLECVQDMDHENMFWYRQDPGLGLRLIYFSYDVKMKEKGDIPEGYSVSREKKERFSLILESASTNQTSMYLCASSLTGQGIEQYFGPGTRLTVT.

This clonotype qualifies as medium-sized. The chain has TRBV28 and TRBJ2-3; no clear D. Trimming removed 8 bases from V and 6 bases from J, with 9 bases in between. Germline assignment: CDR1 MDHEN and CDR2 SYDVKM. The CDR3 loop spans 11 amino acids. The CDR3, as DNA: TGTGCCAGCTACTTGGGGGATACGCAGTATTTT. Protein product: CASYLGDTQYF.

In its sample, this clonotype ranks as large. This chain uses TRBV19 with TRBJ2-7; 10 bases agree with TRBD1. Trimming at V came to 3 bases and at J to 5 bases, leaving 7 bases not matched to a gene. The CDR3 spans 15 residues. Germline V CDR1 and CDR2: LNHDA, SQIVND (reference sequence). As DNA, the CDR3 is TGTGCCAGTAGTATGAGGGACAGGGGATCCCACGAGCAGTACTTC. Encoded protein: CASSMRDRGSHEQYF.

By proportion, this clonotype is medium-sized (0.01 to 0.1%). Mismatch with germline at one junction end may stem from a read error. DNA for the CDR3: TGTGCCAGCAGTCCTTGGACAGGCCGCAACAAGGAGCAGTTCTTC. Its translation: CASSPWTGRNKEQFF. The genes are TRBV27 and TRBJ2-1; 7 bases line up with TRBD1. Germline V gene lookup returns CDR1 MNHEY and CDR2 SMNVEV (reference sequence). The CDR3 loop spans 15 amino acids.

Relative to its sample, this clonotype is medium-sized. This rearrangement joins TRBV7-6 to TRBJ2-7, with D unclear. The V gene's germline CDR1 is SGHVS and CDR2 FNYEAQ. This CDR3 is 15 amino acids long. The V gene lost 0 bases and the J gene lost 2 bases, with 11 bases spanning the gap. The CDR3 spells CASSLALEFTYEQYF. The DNA of the CDR3 is TGTGCCAGCAGCTTAGCATTGGAATTCACCTACGAGCAGTACTTC.

This clonotype is medium-sized. The V gene is TRBV7-2, the J gene TRBJ1-5; D not certain. The CDR3 is 15 residues long. The germline V and J ends were trimmed by 1 base and 5 bases, with 12 bases remaining between them. Germline V gene lookup returns CDR1 SGHTA and CDR2 FQGNSA. CDR3 loop: CASSLVITLDQPQHF. CDR3 in DNA: TGTGCCAGCAGCTTAGTAATCACCCTGGATCAGCCCCAGCATTTT. The variable domain in full, with the rest retrieved from reference TRBV7-2 and TRBJ1-5, is GAGVSQSPSNKVTEKGKDVELRCDPISGHTALYWYRQSLGQGLEFLIYFQGNSAPDKSGLPSDRFSAERTGGSVSTLTIQRTQQEDSAVYLCASSLVITLDQPQHFGDGTRLSIL.

This clonotype counts as medium-sized. V is TRBV29-1 and J is TRBJ2-1; TRBD2 matches at 10 bases. CDR1 is SQVTM, CDR2 ANQGSEA, per germline. The CDR3 sequence is 13 residues long. The trim removed 5 bases at V and 7 bases at J, leaving 5 bases unmatched. CDR3 DNA sequence: TGCAGCGTTCCGGGACTAGCGCGGAATGAGCAGTTCTTC. It translates to CSVPGLARNEQFF.

This clonotype is medium-sized. The J gene is TRBJ2-3, the V gene TRBV29-1; 10 bases align to TRBD1. The CDR3 length is 14 residues. The V and J ends lost 7 bases and 7 bases, in that order; junction bases with no gene match: 11. Germline V gene lookup returns CDR1 SQVTM and CDR2 ANQGSEA. The CDR3 loop is CSGSGTGVTNTQYF. CDR3 in DNA: TGCAGCGGATCCGGGACAGGGGTAACAAATACGCAGTATTTT.

In regard to this clonotype: A much bigger clone sits one base away, suggesting this may be a read error. V gene TRBV29-1 combines with J gene TRBJ2-1; 8 bases fit TRBD1. The germline V gene has CDR1 SQVTM and CDR2 ANQGSEA. The CDR3 has 12 amino acids. Losses at the gene ends were 5 bases for V and 12 bases for J; bases not matched to a gene: 9. CDR3 residues: CSVFRTGRGQFF. CDR3 sequence (DNA): TGCAGCGTTTTCCGGACAGGGCGTGGGCAGTTCTTC.